What follows are 5 T cell receptor beta chains derived from one specimen sequenced in a study of shared clonotypes between healthy human individuals. Assay: immunoSEQ multiplex PCR; the TCRdb copy retains only in-frame clones and omits some. The sample shows around 500,000 clones, 81% of them seen only once. Sequenced sample: PBMCs. The receptors come from a woman between 40 and 50 years old in good health. Some clones in this sample may be carry-over from other donors' samples.

V gene TRBV2 combines with J gene TRBJ2-1, with TRBD2 matching 12 bases. Germline V gene data show CDR1 as SNHLY and CDR2 as FYNNEI. With 5 bases clipped from V and 5 bases from J, the junction kept 4 bases outside the gene matches. This CDR3 spans 15 amino acids. The CDR3 DNA follows: TGTGCCAGCAGTCGACTAGCGGGAGATCACAATGAGCAGTTCTTC. Translation: CASSRLAGDHNEQFF.

This clone was seen only once. A far more abundant clone sits one base away, making this likely a read error. The final CDR3 position lacks the conserved phenylalanine or tryptophan, pointing to a likely read error. The chain employs TRBV19 and TRBJ2-2; D remains unclear. The germline V gene encodes CDR1 LNHDA and CDR2 SQIVND (reference sequence). Trimming took 6 bases from V and 0 from J, leaving 11 bases between them. This CDR3 contains 15 residues. CDR3 loop: CASREGASNTGELFS. The CDR3 region has the DNA TGTGCCAGTAGAGAAGGAGCTTCGAACACCGGGGAGCTGTTTTCT.

The table lists this clone with many counts. This sample includes further DNA sequences coding for the same CDR3. This chain connects TRBV9 to TRBJ2-2; D call uncertain. In germline, CDR1 is SGDLS, CDR2 YYNGEE. V shed 4 bases and J shed 3 bases, with 4 bases lying between them. The CDR3 is 12 residues long. The CDR3 coding sequence is TGTGCCAGCAGCTCCCACACCGGGGAGCTGTTTTTT. Amino acids: CASSSHTGELFF.

The table lists this clone with a count of one. This is likely an artifact of a read error, given a far larger clone one base away. Other nucleotide sequences in the sample specify the same CDR3. The chain uses TRBV2 and TRBJ2-5, with a tentative D call TRBD1 (6 bases). Germline values: CDR1 SNHLY, CDR2 FYNNEI. Deletions cut 4 bases from V and 5 bases from J, with 8 bases between. This CDR3 spans 12 amino acids. The CDR3 DNA sequence: TGTGCCAGCAGTGGAACAGGGGAGACCCAGTACTTC. It yields the protein CASSGTGETQYF.

In this sample, this clone turned up many times. Additional DNA sequences in this sample encode the identical CDR3. This sequence joins TRBV7-6 and TRBJ2-5, with TRBD2 matching over 8 bases. V shed 0 bases and J 5 bases; nucleotides not matched to a gene: 8. CDR1 SGHVS and CDR2 FNYEAQ come from the germline V gene. The CDR3 contains 16 residues. CDR3 residues: CASSLAREAPGETQYF. The DNA for the CDR3 is TGTGCCAGCAGCTTAGCGCGGGAGGCTCCGGGGGAGACCCAGTACTTC.